This entry lists 30 T cell receptor beta chains sequenced from one sample in a study of cytomegalovirus exposure and HLA in healthy donors. Produced via immunoSEQ multiplex PCR; TCRdb's table is partial and in-frame only. The sample lists some 240,000 clones, around 86% occurring once. The specimen sequenced was PBMCs. The receptors were gathered from a woman aged 18-30 years in good health and CMV-seropositive.

This chain connects TRBV6-5 to TRBJ1-1, with TRBD1 as a possible D gene (5 bases). Trimming shortened V by 6 bases and J by 5 bases, and 13 bases separated the two germline ends. This CDR3 has 13 amino acids. Germline-derived CDR1 and CDR2 are MNHEY and SVGAGI. This CDR3 is CASSLGGGTEAFF. CDR3 sequence (DNA): TGTGCCAGCAGCCTGGGGGGGGGTACTGAAGCTTTCTTT.

This sequence joins TRBV5-1 and TRBJ2-1; 9 nucleotides agree with TRBD2. The germline CDR1 and CDR2 sequences are SGHRS and YFSETQ. The CDR3 contains 17 residues. Trimming removed 7 bases from V and 8 bases from J; junction bases left unmatched: 19. CDR3 nucleotides: TGCGCCAGCCTCCCCGAGCCCGGTAGCGGGAGTAGGGATGAGCAGTTCTTC. Protein: CASLPEPGSGSRDEQFF.

The chain is built from TRBV6-6 and TRBJ2-7; 7 nucleotides agree with TRBD1. Germline lookup yields CDR1 MNHNY and CDR2 SVGAGI (reference sequence). CDR3 length: 15 amino acids. V was clipped by 5 bases and J by 1 base; unmatched bases: 8. The CDR3 loop reads CASSPQIQGSYEQYF. The DNA of the CDR3 is TGTGCCAGCAGTCCACAGATACAGGGGTCCTACGAGCAGTACTTC.

The V and J genes are TRBV18 and TRBJ2-7, with 7 bases that match TRBD2. V lost 6 bases to trimming and J lost 4 bases; unmatched junction nucleotides: 6. Per germline, CDR1 KGHSH and CDR2 LQKENI. This CDR3 contains 13 residues. The CDR3 DNA sequence: TGTGCCAGCTCTCTATCGCGGGGGTACGAGCAGTACTTC. Protein sequence: CASSLSRGYEQYF.

The rearrangement uses TRBV14 and TRBJ2-7; unclear D gene. The V and J ends lost 3 bases and 2 bases respectively, with 2 bases between them. The germline V gene encodes CDR1 SGHDN and CDR2 FVKESK. CDR3 length: 11 residues. The CDR3 DNA is TGTGCCAGCAGCCACGCCTACGAGCAGTACTTC. Translated, it gives CASSHAYEQYF.

This clone has only a few counts. V is TRBV4-1 and J is TRBJ1-3, with D possibly TRBD1 on 5 matching bases. Trimming removed 8 bases at V and 0 bases at J, with 17 bases between. The CDR3 is 16 amino acids. The germline V gene has CDR1 MGHRA and CDR2 YSYEKL. In nucleotides, the CDR3 is TGCGCCAGCTCCCGGCCAGGGTCGTCCTCTGGAAACACCATATATTTT. This encodes CASSRPGSSSGNTIYF.

This chain connects TRBV6-4 to TRBJ2-3; D is possibly TRBD1 (5 bases). Germline values: CDR1 MRHNA, CDR2 SNTAGT. The CDR3 extends over 15 amino acids. The germline V and J ends were trimmed by 6 bases and 0 bases, with 13 bases remaining between them. The CDR3 sequence: CASSLGGASTDTQYF. DNA of the CDR3: TGTGCCAGCAGCCTGGGTGGGGCTAGCACAGATACGCAGTATTTT.

With respect to this clone: Other nucleotide sequences from this sample produce the same CDR3. The rearrangement links TRBV19 to TRBJ2-7, with unresolved D. CDR3 length equals 13 residues. Germline V lookup: CDR1 LNHDA, CDR2 SQIVND (reference sequence). V lost 3 bases and J 2 bases, leaving 8 bases between the germline ends. The CDR3 coding sequence is TGTGCCAGTAGTATCGGTGGTGCCTACGAGCAGTACTTC. This codes for CASSIGGAYEQYF.

This sequence joins TRBV28 and TRBJ2-5; TRBD1 might be the D (5 bases). CDR1 is MDHEN, CDR2 SYDVKM, per germline. This CDR3 is built from 14 residues. The CDR3 nucleotides read TGTGCGCTTGGGGCCTTGGTGGGTAAAGAGACCCAGTACTTC. This gives the protein CALGALVGKETQYF.

The genes are TRBV6-1 and TRBJ2-7; 9 bases are a match to TRBD1. CDR1 is MNHNS and CDR2 is SASEGT in the germline V gene. V lost 3 bases, J lost 2 bases, and 2 bases stayed unmatched. The CDR3 has 14 residues. CDR3 DNA sequence: TGTGCCAGCAGTGACCGGGACAGGGCCTACGAGCAGTACTTC. This translates into CASSDRDRAYEQYF.

The V call is TRBV25-1, the J call TRBJ1-1, with D perhaps matching TRBD1 (5 bases). Per the germline V gene, CDR1 is MGHDK and CDR2 is SYGVNS. The V gene lost 5 bases and the J gene lost 1 base, with 11 bases spanning the gap. The CDR3 has 14 amino acids. The CDR3 DNA sequence: TGTGCCAGCAGTCCCGGGGGGGGGAACACTGAAGCTTTCTTT. As protein: CASSPGGGNTEAFF.

This rearrangement joins TRBV30 to TRBJ2-7; tentative D call: TRBD2 (6 bases). Germline CDR1 GTSNPN, CDR2 SVGIG (reference sequence). The CDR3 length is 16 residues. V was clipped by 6 bases and J by 0 bases, with 21 bases between them. In DNA, the CDR3 is TGTGCCTGTTACCCTTCCGGGACTCTCAGCTCCTACGAGCAGTACTTC. It specifies CACYPSGTLSSYEQYF.

The genes are TRBV14 and TRBJ2-5; D is perhaps TRBD1 (5 bases). The CDR3 loop spans 15 amino acids. V gave up 1 base and J gave up 1 base, with 10 bases separating them. Germline values: CDR1 SGHDN, CDR2 FVKESK. The CDR3 reads CASSQVSQGQETQYF. DNA for the CDR3: TGTGCCAGCAGCCAAGTAAGCCAGGGCCAAGAGACCCAGTACTTC.

The CDR3 DNA reads TGTGCCAGCAGTTTATTTGGGCAGGGGGCTGACGAGCAGTACTTC. Translation gives CASSLFGQGADEQYF. The rearrangement joins TRBV27 to TRBJ2-7; 8 nucleotides match TRBD1. The CDR3 sequence is 15 residues long. Looked up from germline, CDR1 is MNHEY and CDR2 is SMNVEV (reference sequence). V gave up 1 base and J gave up 5 bases; unmatched junction bases: 7.

The chain has TRBV11-2 and TRBJ1-3; D call uncertain. CDR1 SGHAT and CDR2 FQNNGV come from the germline V gene. The CDR3 length is 16 residues. V was cut by 4 bases and J by 4 bases, with 17 bases left in between. The CDR3 region is CASSSIYRPRGNTIYF. The CDR3 DNA reads TGTGCCAGCAGCTCTATATATAGACCGCGGGGAAACACCATATATTTT.

This chain connects TRBV7-3 to TRBJ2-6; D might be TRBD1 (6 bases). CDR3 size: 17 residues. V gave up 5 bases and J gave up 3 bases, with 17 bases separating them. CDR1 is SGHTA, CDR2 FQGTGA, per germline. DNA of the CDR3: TGTGCCAGCAGCCAGGACAGTCCTCTTGGTGGGGCCAACGTCCTGACTTTC. This gives the protein CASSQDSPLGGANVLTF.

The chain is built from TRBV28 and TRBJ2-3, with TRBD1 identical over 8 bases. The CDR3 runs 17 residues. The germline gives CDR1 MDHEN, CDR2 SYDVKM. V lost 6 bases and J lost 0; bases outside the gene matches: 11. The chain's CDR3 is CASSQSQGALSTDTQYF. The CDR3 DNA reads as TGTGCCAGCAGCCAATCCCAGGGGGCTCTAAGCACAGATACGCAGTATTTT.

This clone came up once. CDR3 in DNA: TGCGCCAGCAGCTTAGGCCCTAGCTCCTACGAGCAGTACTTC. Protein product: CASSLGPSSYEQYF. V gene TRBV5-1 combines with J gene TRBJ2-7; D gene uncertain. The V end lost 2 bases, the J end lost 0 bases, and 9 bases lay between the germline ends. The germline V gene has CDR1 SGHRS and CDR2 YFSETQ. This CDR3 is 14 amino acids long.

The J gene is TRBJ1-5, the V gene TRBV27; TRBD1 agrees at 9 bases. There are 15 residues in the CDR3. V dropped 2 bases and J dropped 4; count of bases not matched to a gene: 3. The germline CDR1 and CDR2 sequences are MNHEY and SMNVEV (reference sequence). This chain's CDR3 is CASSLHRGLNQPQHF. As DNA, the CDR3 is TGTGCCAGCAGTTTACACAGGGGGCTGAATCAGCCCCAGCATTTT.

The chain combines TRBV29-1 with TRBJ2-5; TRBD2 aligns across 14 bases. The CDR3 runs to 15 residues. Germline CDR1 SQVTM, CDR2 ANQGSEA. V shed 3 bases, J shed 4 bases, and the junction held 4 bases outside the gene matches. This CDR3 is CSVDPGTSGRETQYF. CDR3 nucleotides: TGCAGCGTTGACCCGGGGACTAGCGGGAGAGAGACCCAGTACTTC.

V usage is TRBV28 and J usage is TRBJ2-7; D gene uncertain. This CDR3 contains 13 residues. Germline CDR1 is MDHEN and CDR2 is SYDVKM. Trimming took off 3 bases at V and 4 bases at J, with 10 bases between the two ends. CDR3 DNA: TGTGCCAGCAGTTTTCTAGAGAGGTACGAGCAGTACTTC. Translated: CASSFLERYEQYF. The entire variable domain, with the rest obtained from reference TRBV28 and TRBJ2-7, is as follows: DVKVTQSSRYLVKRTGEKVFLECVQDMDHENMFWYRQDPGLGLRLIYFSYDVKMKEKGDIPEGYSVSREKKERFSLILESASTNQTSMYLCASSFLERYEQYFGPGTRLTVT.

The CDR3 coding sequence is TGCGCCAGCAGCTTGGTGTCCCTCTTCTACGAGCAGTACTTC. Translation gives CASSLVSLFYEQYF. The chain has TRBV5-1 and TRBJ2-7; D not resolved. CDR1 SGHRS and CDR2 YFSETQ come from the germline V gene. Trimming removed 0 bases from V and 3 bases from J, with 10 bases in between. CDR3 size: 14 residues.

The chain uses TRBV7-3 and TRBJ2-2; TRBD2 might be the D (5 bases). This CDR3 region has 13 residues. CDR1 and CDR2 from the germline V gene are SGHTA and FQGTGA. V was cut by 2 bases and J by 6 bases, with 7 bases left in between. CDR3 loop: CASSLGSSGELFF. DNA of the CDR3: TGTGCCAGCAGCTTAGGGAGTTCCGGGGAGCTGTTTTTT.

CDR3 protein: CAWSAGTGGVDEKLFF. The CDR3 nucleotides read TGTGCCTGGAGTGCCGGGACAGGGGGCGTCGATGAAAAACTGTTTTTT. The chain joins TRBV30 to TRBJ1-4; 12 bases line up with TRBD1. V was pared by 1 base and J by 6 bases, with 6 bases of the junction left unmatched. Germline CDR1 GTSNPN, CDR2 SVGIG (reference sequence). The CDR3 is made up of 16 amino acids.

Concerning this clone itself: One end of the junction fails to match germline, which may point to a read error. The chain employs TRBV7-7 and TRBJ2-1, with TRBD1 matching 9 bases. The CDR3 is 13 amino acids. CDR1 is SSHAT and CDR2 is FNYEAQ in the germline V gene (reference sequence). The CDR3 DNA sequence: TGTGCTAGCAGCCCGGACAGGGGCAATGAGCAGTTCTTC. This codes for CASSPDRGNEQFF. Supplemented by reference TRBV7-7 and TRBJ2-1, the full variable domain reads GAGVSQSPRYKVTKRGQDVTLRCDPISSHATLYWYQQALGQGPEFLTYFNYEAQPDKSGLPSDRFSAERPEGSISTLTIQRTEQRDSAMYRCASSPDRGNEQFFGPGTRLTVL.

V and J are TRBV30 and TRBJ1-5; 8 positions match TRBD1. With 1 base clipped from V and 6 bases from J, the junction kept 5 bases outside the gene matches. Germline CDR1 reads GTSNPN; CDR2 reads SVGIG (reference sequence). CDR3 length: 14 residues. The CDR3: CAWSGTGLLQPQHF. The CDR3, as DNA: TGTGCCTGGAGTGGGACAGGGTTGCTTCAGCCCCAGCATTTT.

The rearrangement uses TRBV2 and TRBJ2-7; TRBD1 might be the D (6 bases). The germline gives CDR1 SNHLY, CDR2 FYNNEI. The ends were cut back, 6 bases at V and 2 bases at J, with 14 bases in the middle. The CDR3 has 14 amino acids. The CDR3 DNA sequence: TGTGCCAGCAGCCTGGACAGACCTACCTACGAGCAGTACTTC. Encoded protein: CASSLDRPTYEQYF. Using reference TRBV2 and TRBJ2-7 for the parts outside the CDR3, the full variable domain is EPEVTQTPSHQVTQMGQEVILRCVPISNHLYFYWYRQILGQKVEFLVSFYNNEISEKSEIFDDQFSVERPDGSNFTLKIRSTKLEDSAMYFCASSLDRPTYEQYFGPGTRLTVT.

This clone was recorded a few times. This rearrangement joins TRBV5-1 to TRBJ2-2, with 8 bases lining up with TRBD2. This CDR3 is 15 amino acids long. Per the germline V gene, CDR1 is SGHRS and CDR2 is YFSETQ. Germline trimming cut 4 bases from V and 7 bases from J; bases unmatched to any gene: 9. CDR3 in DNA: TGCGCCAGCAGCCCGCTCCTGAGCGGGGGCGGGGAGCTGTTTTTT. It specifies CASSPLLSGGGELFF.

V gene TRBV7-3 combines with J gene TRBJ2-1; TRBD2 matches 15 bases. The trim removed 3 bases at V and 9 bases at J, leaving 12 bases unmatched. The V gene's germline CDR1 is SGHTA and CDR2 FQGTGA. This CDR3 region has 18 residues. CDR3 nucleotides: TGTGCCAGCAGCTTGGGACTAGCGGGGGGCTACTCCTTCGGTGAGCAGTTCTTC. Its translation: CASSLGLAGGYSFGEQFF. The full variable domain, completed using reference TRBV7-3 and TRBJ2-1, is GAGVSQTPSNKVTEKGKYVELRCDPISGHTALYWYRQSLGQGPEFLIYFQGTGAADDSGLPNDRFFAVRPEGSVSTLKIQRTERGDSAVYLCASSLGLAGGYSFGEQFFGPGTRLTVL.

The CDR3 nucleotides read TGTGCCAGCAAACGCGGGGAAAACACCATATATTTT. Translating gives CASKRGENTIYF. The chain combines TRBV6-1 with TRBJ1-3, with D unresolved. Per germline, CDR1 MNHNS and CDR2 SASEGT. V lost 7 bases to trimming and J lost 6 bases, with 10 bases between them. The CDR3 has 12 amino acids.